This T cell receptor (beta chain) appears in the sequencing data of a study of cytomegalovirus exposure and HLA in healthy donors. CDR3 length equals 16 residues. The ends were cut back, 0 bases at V and 1 base at J, with 13 bases in the middle. Germline V gene lookup returns CDR1 SGHRS and CDR2 YFSETQ. The PCR contained 60 Vbeta and 13 Jbeta primers. The method was immunoSEQ multiplex PCR; TCRdb's version includes in-frame clones alone and lacks a portion of them. The sample has about 160,000 clones, roughly 80% seen once. Sequencing input: PBMCs. The source is a male donor in good health and CMV-seronegative. The chain joins TRBV5-1 to TRBJ1-2; perhaps TRBD1 as D (5 bases). In DNA form, the CDR3 reads TGCGCCAGCAGCTTGGCCTCCAAGACAGATAACTATGGCTACACCTTC. Its protein is CASSLASKTDNYGYTF.